This T cell receptor beta chain was profiled in a study of PD-1 blockade in classical Hodgkin lymphoma. Sequencing used immunoSEQ multiplex PCR; TCRdb keeps in-frame clones, though not all of them. The sample has roughly 86,000 clones; 65% to 85% are singletons. The V gene's germline CDR1 is MNHNS and CDR2 SASEGT. V lost 6 bases and J 6 bases, leaving 5 bases between the germline ends. The CDR3 spans 10 residues. Time point here: cycle 4 day 1 (C4D1), after about 6 weeks of nivolumab. Each patient experienced a relapse that followed autologous stem cell transplantation, and brentuximab vedotin exposure varied.

The V call is TRBV6-1, the J call TRBJ1-1, with unresolved D. Specimen: peripheral blood mononuclear cells (PBMCs), collected before the fourth cycle of nivolumab. The TCR sequence derives from a human donor with classical Hodgkin lymphoma. Here the CDR3 reads CASSWSEAFF. The CDR3 bases are TGTGCCAGCAGCTGGTCTGAAGCTTTCTTT.